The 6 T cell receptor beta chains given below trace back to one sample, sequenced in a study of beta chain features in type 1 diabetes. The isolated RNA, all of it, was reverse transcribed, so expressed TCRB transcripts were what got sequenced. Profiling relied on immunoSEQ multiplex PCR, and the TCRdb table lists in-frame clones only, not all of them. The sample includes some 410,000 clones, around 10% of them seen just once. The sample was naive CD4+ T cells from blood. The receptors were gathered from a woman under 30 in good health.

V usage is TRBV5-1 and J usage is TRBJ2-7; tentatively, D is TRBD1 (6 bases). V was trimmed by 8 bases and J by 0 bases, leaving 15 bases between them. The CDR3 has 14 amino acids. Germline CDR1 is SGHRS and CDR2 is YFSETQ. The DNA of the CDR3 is TGCGCCAGTTCACAGGGCTTGGCCTCCTACGAGCAGTACGTC. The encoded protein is CASSQGLASYEQYV.

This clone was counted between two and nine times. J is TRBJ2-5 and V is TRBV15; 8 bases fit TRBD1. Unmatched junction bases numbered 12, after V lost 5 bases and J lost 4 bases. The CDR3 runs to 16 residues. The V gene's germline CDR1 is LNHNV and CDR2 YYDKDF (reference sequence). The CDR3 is CATSDRTGFIRETQYF. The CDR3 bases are TGTGCCACCAGCGATCGGACAGGGTTTATTCGAGAGACCCAGTACTTC.

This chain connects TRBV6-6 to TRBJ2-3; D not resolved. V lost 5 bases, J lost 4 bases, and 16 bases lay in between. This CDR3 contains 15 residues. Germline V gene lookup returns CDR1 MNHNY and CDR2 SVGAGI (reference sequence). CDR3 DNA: TGTGCCAGCAGTGCGGCTAGGACCCTCCCAGATACGCAGTATTTT. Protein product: CASSAARTLPDTQYF.

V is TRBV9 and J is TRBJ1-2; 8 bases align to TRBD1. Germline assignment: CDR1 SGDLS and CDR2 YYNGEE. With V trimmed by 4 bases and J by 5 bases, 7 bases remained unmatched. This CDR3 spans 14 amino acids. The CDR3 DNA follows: TGTGCCAGCAGCATAACGACAGGGGTGTATGGCTACACCTTC. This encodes CASSITTGVYGYTF. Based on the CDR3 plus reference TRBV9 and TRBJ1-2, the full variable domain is DSGVTQTPKHLITATGQRVTLRCSPRSGDLSVYWYQQSLDQGLQFLIQYYNGEERAKGNILERFSAQQFPDLHSELNLSSLELGDSALYFCASSITTGVYGYTFGSGTRLTVV.

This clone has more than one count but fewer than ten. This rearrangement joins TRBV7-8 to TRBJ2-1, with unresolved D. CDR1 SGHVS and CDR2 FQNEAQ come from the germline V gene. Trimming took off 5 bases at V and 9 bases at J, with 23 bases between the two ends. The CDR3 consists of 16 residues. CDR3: CASSGKLAPRVGEQFF. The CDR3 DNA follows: TGTGCCAGCAGCGGAAAGTTGGCCCCAAGGGTCGGTGAGCAGTTCTTC.

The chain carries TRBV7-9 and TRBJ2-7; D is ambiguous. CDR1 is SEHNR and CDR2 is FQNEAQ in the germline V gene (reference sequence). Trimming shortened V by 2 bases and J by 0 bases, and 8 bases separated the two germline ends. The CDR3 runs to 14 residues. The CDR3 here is CASSLFQSSYEQYF. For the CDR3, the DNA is TGTGCCAGCAGCTTATTCCAGAGCTCCTACGAGCAGTACTTC.